This TCR beta chain comes out of a study of blood T cell repertoires in COVID-19. In germline, CDR1 is SGDLS, CDR2 YYNGEE. The CDR3 runs 14 residues. Trimming left V 3 bases short and J 3 bases short, with 9 bases between. The repertoire was sequenced with immunoSEQ multiplex PCR; TCRdb's copy has only in-frame clones and lacks some. Of under 300,000 clones in the sample, roughly 88% were seen once. This clonotype was sampled from a woman aged 25 to 39 with acute or convalescent COVID-19. Sequencing used peripheral blood. The chain carries TRBV9 and TRBJ2-2; possibly TRBD2 for D (5 bases). The CDR3 spells CASSGGSHTGELFF. For the CDR3, the DNA is TGTGCCAGCAGCGGAGGGTCGCACACCGGGGAGCTGTTTTTT. The full variable domain, in which reference TRBV9 and TRBJ2-2 provide the parts outside the CDR3, is DSGVTQTPKHLITATGQRVTLRCSPRSGDLSVYWYQQSLDQGLQFLIQYYNGEERAKGNILERFSAQQFPDLHSELNLSSLELGDSALYFCASSGGSHTGELFFGEGSRLTVL.